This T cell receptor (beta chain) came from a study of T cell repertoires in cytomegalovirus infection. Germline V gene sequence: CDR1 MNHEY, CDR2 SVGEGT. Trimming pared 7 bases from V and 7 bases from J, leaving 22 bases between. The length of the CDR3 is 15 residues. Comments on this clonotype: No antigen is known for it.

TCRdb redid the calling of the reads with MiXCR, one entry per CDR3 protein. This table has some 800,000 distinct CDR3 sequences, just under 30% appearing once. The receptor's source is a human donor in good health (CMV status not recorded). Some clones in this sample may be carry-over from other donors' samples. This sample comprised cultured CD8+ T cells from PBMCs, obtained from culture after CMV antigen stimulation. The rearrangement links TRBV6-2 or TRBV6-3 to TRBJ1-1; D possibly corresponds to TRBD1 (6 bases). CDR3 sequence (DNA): TGTGCCAGCACCCCGGGTGTGCAGGGGATTAATGAAGCTTTCTTT. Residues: CASTPGVQGINEAFF.